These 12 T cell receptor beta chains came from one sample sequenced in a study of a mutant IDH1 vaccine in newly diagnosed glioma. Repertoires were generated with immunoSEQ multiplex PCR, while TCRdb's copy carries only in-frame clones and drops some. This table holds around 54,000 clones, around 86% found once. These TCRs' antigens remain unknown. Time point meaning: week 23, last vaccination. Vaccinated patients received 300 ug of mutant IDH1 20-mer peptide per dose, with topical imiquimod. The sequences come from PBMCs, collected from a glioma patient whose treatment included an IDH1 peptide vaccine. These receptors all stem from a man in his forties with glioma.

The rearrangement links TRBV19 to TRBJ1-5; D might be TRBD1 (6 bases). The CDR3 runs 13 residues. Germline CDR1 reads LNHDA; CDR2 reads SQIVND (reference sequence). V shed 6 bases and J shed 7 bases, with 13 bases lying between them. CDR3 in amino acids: CASRGQGNQPQHF. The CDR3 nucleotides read TGTGCCAGTAGGGGCCAGGGGAACCAGCCCCAGCATTTT.

CDR3 nucleotide sequence: TGCAGCGTTGGGGCAGGGAGTCAGCCCCAGCATTTT. It yields the protein CSVGAGSQPQHF. The chain employs TRBV29-1 and TRBJ1-5; TRBD1 might be the D (5 bases). Germline CDR1 and CDR2: SQVTM and ANQGSEA. The V end was cut by 4 bases, the J end by 6 bases, with 10 bases between. The CDR3 length is 12 residues.

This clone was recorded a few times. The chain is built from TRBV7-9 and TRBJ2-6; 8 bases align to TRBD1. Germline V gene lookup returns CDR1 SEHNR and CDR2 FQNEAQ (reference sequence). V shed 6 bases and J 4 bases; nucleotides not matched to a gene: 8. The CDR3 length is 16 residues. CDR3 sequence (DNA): TGTGCCAGCAGGTCGGACAGGGCTACCGGGGCCAACGTCCTGACTTTC. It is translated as CASRSDRATGANVLTF.

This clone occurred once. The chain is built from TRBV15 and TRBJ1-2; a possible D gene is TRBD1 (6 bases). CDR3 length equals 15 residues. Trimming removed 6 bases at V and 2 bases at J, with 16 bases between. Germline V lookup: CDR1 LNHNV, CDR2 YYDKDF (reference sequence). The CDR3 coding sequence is TGTGCCACCAGTCCCCTACAGGGTGCGAACTATGGCTACACCTTC. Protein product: CATSPLQGANYGYTF.

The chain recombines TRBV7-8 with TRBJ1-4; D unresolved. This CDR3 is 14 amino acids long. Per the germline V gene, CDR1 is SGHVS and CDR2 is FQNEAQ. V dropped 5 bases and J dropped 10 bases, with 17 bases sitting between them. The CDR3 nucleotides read TGTGCCAGCAGCCCAACGGGTGTGGTGCGAAAACTGTTTTTT. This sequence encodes CASSPTGVVRKLFF.

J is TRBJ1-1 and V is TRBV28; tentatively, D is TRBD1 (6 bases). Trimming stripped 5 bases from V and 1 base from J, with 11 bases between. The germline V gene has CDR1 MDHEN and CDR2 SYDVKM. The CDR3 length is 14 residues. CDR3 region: CASSVGHGNTEAFF. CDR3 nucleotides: TGTGCCAGCAGTGTGGGACATGGGAACACTGAAGCTTTCTTT.

CDR3 DNA sequence: TGTGCCAGCAGCTTCATTTCAGGGGTTGGGGCCAACGTCCTGACTTTC. Amino acid sequence: CASSFISGVGANVLTF. This chain joins TRBV7-8 and TRBJ2-6, with a tentative D call TRBD1 (6 bases). CDR1 is SGHVS and CDR2 is FQNEAQ in the germline V gene. The CDR3 is made up of 16 amino acids. Trimming cost V 3 bases and J 3 bases, with 12 bases left between them.

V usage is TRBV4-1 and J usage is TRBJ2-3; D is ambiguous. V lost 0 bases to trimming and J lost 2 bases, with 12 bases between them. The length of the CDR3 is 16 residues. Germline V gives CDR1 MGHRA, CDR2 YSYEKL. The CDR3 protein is CASSQDPGPTTDTQYF. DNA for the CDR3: TGCGCCAGCAGCCAAGATCCAGGACCGACCACAGATACGCAGTATTTT.

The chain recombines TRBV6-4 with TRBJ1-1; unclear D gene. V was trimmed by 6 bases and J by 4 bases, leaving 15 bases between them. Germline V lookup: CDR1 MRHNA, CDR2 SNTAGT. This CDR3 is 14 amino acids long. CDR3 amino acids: CASRTQEGATEAFF. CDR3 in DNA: TGTGCCAGCAGGACCCAAGAGGGCGCCACTGAAGCTTTCTTT.

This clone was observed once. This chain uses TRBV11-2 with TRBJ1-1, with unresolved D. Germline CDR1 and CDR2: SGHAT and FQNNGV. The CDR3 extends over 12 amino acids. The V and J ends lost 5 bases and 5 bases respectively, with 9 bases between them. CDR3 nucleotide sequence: TGTGCCAGCAGCCTGATCGGAACTGAAGCTTTCTTT. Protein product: CASSLIGTEAFF.

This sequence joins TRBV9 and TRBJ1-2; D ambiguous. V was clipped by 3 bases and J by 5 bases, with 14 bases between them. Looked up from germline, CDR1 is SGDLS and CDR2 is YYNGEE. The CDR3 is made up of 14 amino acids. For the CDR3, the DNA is TGTGCCAGCAGCGCGACGGGATTTGGGTATGGCTACACCTTC. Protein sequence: CASSATGFGYGYTF.

The CDR3 loop reads CASSLPNLAGGYNEQFF. The CDR3 DNA reads as TGTGCCAGCAGCTTACCCAATCTAGCGGGCGGATACAATGAGCAGTTCTTC. The rearrangement joins TRBV5-6 to TRBJ2-1, with 8 bases aligning to TRBD2. V lost 2 bases to trimming and J lost 4 bases; unmatched junction nucleotides: 11. The CDR3 spans 17 residues. Germline values: CDR1 SGHDT, CDR2 YYEEEE. Filled out from reference TRBV5-6 and TRBJ2-1, the complete variable domain reads DAGVTQSPTHLIKTRGQQVTLRCSPKSGHDTVSWYQQALGQGPQFIFQYYEEEERQRGNFPDRFSGHQFPNYSSELNVNALLLGDSALYLCASSLPNLAGGYNEQFFGPGTRLTVL.